These T cell receptor beta chains were read from a single sample in a study of blood T cell repertoires in COVID-19. Data came from immunoSEQ multiplex PCR; TCRdb stores just in-frame clones and leaves some out. The data show more than 150,000 clones, with over 75% seen just once and approximately 3% held by the top ten. Sequenced: peripheral blood. All receptors come from a woman aged 80 or over with active or convalescent COVID-19. Each CDR3 is given with its conserved first and last residue. Fields, in order: V gene, clone size, D gene, J gene, CDR3 protein, CDR3 DNA. The D gene is left open where the match is weak. Only some rows state a clone size, as once, few, many or a class for expanded clones.

v_call: TRBV2
clone_size: .
d_call: .
j_call: TRBJ1-5
cdr3_aa: CASSSQPGHNQPQHF
cdr3_nt: TGTGCCAGCAGTTCCCAGCCGGGACACAATCAGCCCCAGCATTTT

v_call: TRBV19
clone_size: .
d_call: TRBD1
j_call: TRBJ1-5
cdr3_aa: CASDPGQGTFDGNQPQHF
cdr3_nt: TGTGCCAGCGACCCGGGACAGGGGACCTTTGACGGCAATCAGCCCCAGCATTTT

v_call: TRBV6-5
clone_size: .
d_call: TRBD1
j_call: TRBJ1-2
cdr3_aa: CASSYFLRQGAFGYTF
cdr3_nt: TGTGCCAGCAGTTACTTCCTGAGACAGGGGGCCTTCGGCTACACCTTC

v_call: TRBV30
clone_size: few
d_call: .
j_call: TRBJ2-2
cdr3_aa: CAWSVHFLVGAGVGELFF
cdr3_nt: TGTGCCTGGAGTGTACACTTCTTGGTGGGGGCAGGAGTCGGGGAGCTGTTTTTT

v_call: TRBV28
clone_size: .
d_call: .
j_call: TRBJ2-7
cdr3_aa: CATLVPKGIYEQYF
cdr3_nt: TGTGCCACCCTCGTCCCCAAGGGGATATACGAGCAGTACTTC

v_call: TRBV2
clone_size: .
d_call: .
j_call: TRBJ2-7
cdr3_aa: CASRNRESSYEQYF
cdr3_nt: TGTGCCAGCAGGAACCGGGAGTCGTCCTACGAGCAGTACTTC

v_call: TRBV6-1
clone_size: once
d_call: .
j_call: TRBJ1-1
cdr3_aa: CASSDRNTEAFF
cdr3_nt: TGTGCCAGCAGTGACCGTAACACTGAAGCTTTCTTT

v_call: TRBV4-1
clone_size: .
d_call: .
j_call: TRBJ2-3
cdr3_aa: CASSRREPSSTDTQYF
cdr3_nt: TGCGCCAGCAGCCGTCGGGAGCCATCTAGCACAGATACGCAGTATTTT

v_call: TRBV18
clone_size: .
d_call: .
j_call: TRBJ1-1
cdr3_aa: CASSPSGGNTEAFF
cdr3_nt: TGTGCCAGCTCCCCATCCGGGGGAAACACTGAAGCTTTCTTT

v_call: TRBV15
clone_size: .
d_call: .
j_call: TRBJ1-2
cdr3_aa: CATSRDGGVWVDGYTF
cdr3_nt: TGTGCCACCAGCAGAGATGGCGGGGTTTGGGTTGATGGCTACACCTTC

v_call: TRBV27
clone_size: .
d_call: .
j_call: TRBJ1-5
cdr3_aa: CASSLGAYQPQHF
cdr3_nt: TGTGCCAGCAGTTTAGGGGCATATCAGCCCCAGCATTTT

v_call: TRBV28
clone_size: .
d_call: .
j_call: TRBJ1-6
cdr3_aa: CASSLVQGLDSPLHF
cdr3_nt: TGTGCCAGCAGTTTAGTGCAGGGGTTGGATTCACCCCTCCACTTT

v_call: TRBV11-2
clone_size: .
d_call: .
j_call: TRBJ1-6
cdr3_aa: CASSQGGRGFHSPLHF
cdr3_nt: TGTGCCAGCAGCCAAGGGGGTCGGGGATTTCATTCACCCCTCCACTTT

v_call: TRBV5-3
clone_size: few
d_call: .
j_call: TRBJ1-2
cdr3_aa: CARSCMWRLSGYTF
cdr3_nt: TGTGCCAGAAGCTGTATGTGGCGGCTTTCGGGCTACACCTTC

v_call: TRBV6-5
clone_size: .
d_call: .
j_call: TRBJ2-7
cdr3_aa: CASRTRPGSSYEQYF
cdr3_nt: TGTGCCAGCAGGACTCGGCCCGGGAGCTCCTACGAGCAGTACTTC

v_call: TRBV5-4
clone_size: .
d_call: TRBD1
j_call: TRBJ2-5
cdr3_aa: CASRSGQGRETQYF
cdr3_nt: TGTGCCAGCCGGAGTGGACAGGGTAGAGAGACCCAGTACTTC

v_call: TRBV12-3/TRBV12-4
clone_size: .
d_call: .
j_call: TRBJ2-1
cdr3_aa: CASSFQGVDEQFF
cdr3_nt: TGTGCCAGCAGTTTTCAGGGCGTGGATGAGCAGTTCTTC

v_call: TRBV4-1
clone_size: .
d_call: .
j_call: TRBJ2-7
cdr3_aa: CASSQDPGSRWNEQYF
cdr3_nt: TGCGCCAGCAGCCAAGACCCAGGGTCCAGGTGGAACGAGCAGTACTTC

v_call: TRBV19
clone_size: .
d_call: TRBD1
j_call: TRBJ1-3
cdr3_aa: CASRTGVSGNTIYF
cdr3_nt: TGTGCCAGTAGGACAGGGGTCTCTGGAAACACCATATATTTT

v_call: TRBV6-6
clone_size: once
d_call: TRBD2
j_call: TRBJ2-1
cdr3_aa: CASRPTSGGANNEQFF
cdr3_nt: TGTGCCAGCAGGCCCACTAGCGGGGGGGCGAATAATGAGCAGTTCTTC

v_call: TRBV3-1/TRBV3-2
clone_size: .
d_call: .
j_call: TRBJ1-4
cdr3_aa: CASSQGHEKLFF
cdr3_nt: TGTGCCAGCAGCCAAGGGCACGAAAAACTGTTTTTT

v_call: TRBV19
clone_size: .
d_call: .
j_call: TRBJ2-2
cdr3_aa: CASSRVRNTGELFF
cdr3_nt: TGTGCCAGTAGCAGGGTCAGGAACACCGGGGAGCTGTTTTTT

v_call: TRBV27
clone_size: .
d_call: .
j_call: TRBJ1-6
cdr3_aa: CASRFRGGHSPLHF
cdr3_nt: TGTGCCAGCAGATTCAGAGGAGGCCATTCACCCCTCCACTTT

v_call: TRBV25-1
clone_size: .
d_call: TRBD1
j_call: TRBJ1-2
cdr3_aa: CASTLDRVTGYTF
cdr3_nt: TGTGCCAGCACCCTGGACAGGGTGACTGGCTACACCTTC

v_call: TRBV6-2/TRBV6-3
clone_size: .
d_call: .
j_call: TRBJ1-5
cdr3_aa: CASSPLSGYMGGPQHF
cdr3_nt: TGTGCCAGCAGTCCCCTCTCCGGGTACATGGGGGGGCCCCAGCATTTT

v_call: TRBV12-3/TRBV12-4
clone_size: many
d_call: .
j_call: TRBJ2-5
cdr3_aa: CASTSGPSMDQYF
cdr3_nt: TGTGCCAGCACCTCAGGGCCTTCCATGGACCAGTACTTC

v_call: TRBV20-1
clone_size: .
d_call: TRBD1
j_call: TRBJ1-1
cdr3_aa: CSASGDREVEAFF
cdr3_nt: TGCAGTGCTAGTGGGGACAGGGAAGTTGAAGCTTTCTTT

v_call: TRBV9
clone_size: .
d_call: .
j_call: TRBJ1-5
cdr3_aa: CASGREFEQPQHF
cdr3_nt: TGTGCCAGCGGTAGGGAGTTCGAGCAGCCCCAGCATTTT